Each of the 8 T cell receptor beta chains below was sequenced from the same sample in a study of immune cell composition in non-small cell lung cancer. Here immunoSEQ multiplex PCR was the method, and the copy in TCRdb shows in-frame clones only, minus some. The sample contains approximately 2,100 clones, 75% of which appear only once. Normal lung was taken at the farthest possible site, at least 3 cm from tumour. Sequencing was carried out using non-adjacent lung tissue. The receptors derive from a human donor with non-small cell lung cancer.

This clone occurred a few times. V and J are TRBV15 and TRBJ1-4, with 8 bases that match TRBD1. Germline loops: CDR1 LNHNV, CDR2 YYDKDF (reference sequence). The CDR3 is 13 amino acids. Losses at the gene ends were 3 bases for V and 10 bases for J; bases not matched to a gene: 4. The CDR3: CATSRDREGKLFF. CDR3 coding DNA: TGTGCCACCAGCAGGGACAGGGAAGGAAAACTGTTTTTT.

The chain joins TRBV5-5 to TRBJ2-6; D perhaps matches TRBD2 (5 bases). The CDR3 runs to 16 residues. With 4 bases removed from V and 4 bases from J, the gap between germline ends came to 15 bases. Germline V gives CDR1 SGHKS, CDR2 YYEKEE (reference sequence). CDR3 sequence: CASSPRDRVGANVLTF. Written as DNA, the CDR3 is TGTGCCAGCAGCCCGAGGGATAGGGTCGGGGCCAACGTCCTGACTTTC.

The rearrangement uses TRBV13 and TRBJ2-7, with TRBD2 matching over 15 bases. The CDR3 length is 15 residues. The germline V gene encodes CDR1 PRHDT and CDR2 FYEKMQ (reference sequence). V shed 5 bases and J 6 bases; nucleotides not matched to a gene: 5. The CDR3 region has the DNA TGTGCCAGCAGCACAGGGACTAGCGGGAGGAGCGAGCAGTACTTC. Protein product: CASSTGTSGRSEQYF.

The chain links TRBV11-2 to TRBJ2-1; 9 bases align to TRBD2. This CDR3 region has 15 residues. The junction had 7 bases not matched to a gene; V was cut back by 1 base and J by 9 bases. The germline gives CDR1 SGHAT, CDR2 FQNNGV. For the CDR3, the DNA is TGTGCCAGCAGCTTAGCAGGGCTAGCGGGACTTGAGCAGTTCTTC. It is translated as CASSLAGLAGLEQFF.

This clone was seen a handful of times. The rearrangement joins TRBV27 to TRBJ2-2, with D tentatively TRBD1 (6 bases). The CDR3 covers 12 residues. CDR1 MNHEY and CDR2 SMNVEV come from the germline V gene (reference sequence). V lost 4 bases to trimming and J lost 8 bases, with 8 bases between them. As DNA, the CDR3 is TGTGCCAGCAGTTACAGGGCTGGGGAGCTGTTTTTT. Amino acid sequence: CASSYRAGELFF.

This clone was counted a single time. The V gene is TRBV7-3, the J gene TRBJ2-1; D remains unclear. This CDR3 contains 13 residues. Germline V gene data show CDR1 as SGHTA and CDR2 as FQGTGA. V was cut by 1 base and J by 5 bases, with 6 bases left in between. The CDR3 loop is CASSLNIHNEQFF. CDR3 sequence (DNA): TGTGCCAGCAGCTTAAATATCCACAATGAGCAGTTCTTC.

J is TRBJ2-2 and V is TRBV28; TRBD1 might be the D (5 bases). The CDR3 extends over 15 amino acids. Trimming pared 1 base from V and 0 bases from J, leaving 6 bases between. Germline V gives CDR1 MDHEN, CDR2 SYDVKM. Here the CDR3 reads CASSLLGANTGELFF. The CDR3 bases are TGTGCCAGCAGTTTATTAGGGGCGAACACCGGGGAGCTGTTTTTT.

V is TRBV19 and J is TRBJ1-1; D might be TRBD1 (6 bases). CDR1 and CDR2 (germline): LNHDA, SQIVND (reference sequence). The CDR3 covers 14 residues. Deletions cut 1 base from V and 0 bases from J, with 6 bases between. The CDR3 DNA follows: TGTGCCAGTAGTATAGGGACAGTGAACACTGAAGCTTTCTTT. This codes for CASSIGTVNTEAFF.